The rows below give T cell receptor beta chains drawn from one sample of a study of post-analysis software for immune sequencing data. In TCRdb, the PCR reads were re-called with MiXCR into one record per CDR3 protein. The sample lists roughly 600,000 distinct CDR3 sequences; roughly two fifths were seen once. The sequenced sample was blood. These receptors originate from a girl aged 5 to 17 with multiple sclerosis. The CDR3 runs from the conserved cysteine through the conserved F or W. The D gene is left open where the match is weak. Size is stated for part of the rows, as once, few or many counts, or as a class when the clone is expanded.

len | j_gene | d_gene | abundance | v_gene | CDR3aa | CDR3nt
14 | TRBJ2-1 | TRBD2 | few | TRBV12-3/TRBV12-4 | CASHGGGAGNEQFF | TGTGCCAGCCATGGCGGGGGGGCGGGCAATGAGCAGTTCTTC
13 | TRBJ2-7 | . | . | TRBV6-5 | CASIEAGTYEQYF | TGTGCCAGCATCGAGGCAGGGACCTACGAGCAGTACTTC
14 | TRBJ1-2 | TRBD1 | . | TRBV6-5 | CASTVGQGVHGYTF | TGTGCCAGCACTGTAGGACAGGGTGTGCATGGCTACACCTTC
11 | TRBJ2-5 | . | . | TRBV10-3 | CAIRQGETQYF | TGTGCCATCAGGCAGGGGGAGACCCAGTACTTC
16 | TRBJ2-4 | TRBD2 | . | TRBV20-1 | CSARPLAARFKNIQYF | TGCAGTGCTAGGCCCCTAGCGGCGCGATTCAAAAACATTCAGTACTTC
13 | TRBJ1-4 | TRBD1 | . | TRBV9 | CASSPRQGFRLFF | TGTGCCAGCAGCCCACGACAGGGCTTTCGGCTGTTTTTT
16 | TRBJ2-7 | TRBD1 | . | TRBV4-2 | CASSQGGTGVSYEQYF | TGTGCCAGCAGCCAAGGCGGGACAGGGGTTTCCTACGAGCAGTACTTC
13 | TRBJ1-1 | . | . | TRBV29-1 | CSVDGQSYTEAFF | TGCAGCGTTGATGGGCAGTCCTACACTGAAGCTTTCTTT
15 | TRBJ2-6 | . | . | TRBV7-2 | CASSRQSSGANVLTF | TGTGCCAGCAGCCGTCAGAGCTCTGGGGCCAACGTCCTGACTTTC
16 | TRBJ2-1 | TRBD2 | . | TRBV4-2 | CASSQVSGGALDEQFF | TGTGCCAGCAGCCAAGTGAGCGGGGGGGCCCTCGATGAGCAGTTCTTC
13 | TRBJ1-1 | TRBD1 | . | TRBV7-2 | CASSLRDRDEAFF | TGTGCCAGCAGCTTACGCGACAGGGACGAGGCTTTCTTT
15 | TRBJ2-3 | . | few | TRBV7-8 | CASSPGTLLRDTQYF | TGTGCCAGCAGCCCCGGGACGCTACTGAGGGATACGCAGTATTTT
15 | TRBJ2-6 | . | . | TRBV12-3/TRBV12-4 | CASSLRGTGANVLTF | TGTGCCAGCAGTTTGAGGGGAACTGGGGCCAACGTCCTGACTTTC
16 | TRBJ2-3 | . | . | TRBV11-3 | CASSLGSGGVTDTQYF | TGTGCCAGCAGCTTAGGATCGGGGGGCGTCACAGATACGCAGTATTTT
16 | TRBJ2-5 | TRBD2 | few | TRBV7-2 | CASSLSAGVIQETQYF | TGTGCCAGCAGCTTAAGTGCGGGGGTAATACAAGAGACCCAGTACTTC
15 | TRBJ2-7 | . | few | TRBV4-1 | CASRREITSTYEQYF | TGCGCCAGCAGACGAGAGATCACTTCGACCTACGAGCAGTACTTC
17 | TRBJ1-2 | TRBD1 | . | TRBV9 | CASSPWGQGSPYVGYTF | TGTGCCAGCAGCCCATGGGGACAGGGTTCCCCCTACGTCGGCTACACCTTC